The text below deals with one TCR beta chain. This clonotype was seen a handful of times. The clone's antigen remains unknown. No much larger clonotype is one base removed from it; base qualities were not supplied. The CDR3 sequence holds 14 residues, the cysteine and phenylalanine included. This entry keeps only the CDR3 DNA: 42 bases, framed from base 1. CDR1 MGHDK and CDR2 SYGVNS are derived from the germline V gene. Trimmed from V: 8 bases; trimmed from J: 5 bases; junction bases lacking a gene match: 6. This sample stems from a study of blood T cells in healthy people across ages (dated by TCRdb to the mid-2010s). About the study as a whole: In model experiments, template switching captured roughly one uniquely barcoded TCR beta cDNA molecule for every two T cells. Using deep sequencing normalized with unique cDNA molecular identifiers, the study measured how TCR beta repertoire diversity changes with age. Four age groups were formed from the donors: young (average approximately 17 years), middle-aged (around 40), aged (roughly 56) and long-lived (less than 85). The study analyzed two additional independent replicas of 1 million unique cDNA reads from the same blood draw for two donors, one aged 18 to 30 and one aged 80 or older. To avoid experimental bias, donors of different ages were spread randomly across the sequencing lanes. What the authors observed across the whole study: As age increased, observed TCR beta diversity per million T cells dropped in a roughly linear way, and a significant reduction was already evident by age 40. Compared with the aged group, the long-lived group had more naive CD4+ T cells, fewer expanded clones and increased TCR diversity, a pattern suggesting age selection. Observed TCR beta diversity correlated strongly with the percentage of naive T cells measured by flow cytometry. Because profiling used bulk unsorted PBMCs, naive and antigen-experienced compartments could not be compared conclusively. Donor CMV infection status was unknown, potentially confounding age-related changes in expanded clonotypes. Estimates of total diversity based on one million sequenced T cells were considered lower bounds and underestimates.

The library was obtained by 5' RACE. These reads were obtained on an Illumina HiSeq 2500. A second PCR of about 6 to 11 cycles was performed with a sample-barcoded 5' primer and a J-beta primer mix. A template-switch 5' adaptor carrying 12 random nucleotides introduced a unique molecular identifier onto each TCR beta cDNA molecule. At least 2.5 million CDR3-containing paired-end reads were obtained from each sample. First-strand cDNA was synthesized from all RNA with the Mint cDNA synthesis kit, primed by a TRBC-specific oligonucleotide. Following uracil-DNA glycosylase treatment, a first 18-cycle PCR with universal primers M1SS and BC2_uni_R was performed on all cDNA. In the source study's methods: For normalization, 1 million high-quality reads, each with a distinct molecular identifier, were randomly selected from each sample. Instead of being binned into consensus sequences, reads with shared molecular identifiers were discarded. MiTCR, with a Q25 quality threshold and the strictest error-elimination algorithm, was used for CDR3 identification, clonotype clustering and error correction. A nonparametric unseen species model with Euler transformation was used to estimate a lower bound on total TCR beta diversity. Through fastp at Q25 and MiXCR, TCRdb rebuilt clones from the public reads, retaining in-frame beta chains. Each record represents a unique CDR3 protein, reported with the most common genes and DNA among its rows. The V and J calls here are based on TCRdb, not the publication. The sample table holds more than 1.4 million distinct CDR3 sequences, of which about 43% were seen once. Roughly 7.7% of the sample is in the top ten clones.

Donors were 40 or so systemically healthy Caucasian individuals from Russia aged roughly 6 to 100 years. About 10 milliliters of peripheral blood were collected from each donor into EDTA-treated Vacutainer tubes. Ficoll-Paque density-gradient centrifugation was used to isolate PBMCs, with at least 6 million per sample. Total RNA was extracted from PBMCs with Trizol reagent, with at least 6 micrograms obtained per sample. The percentages of naive CD45RAhigh/CD27high T cells were determined by flow cytometry on a PBMC aliquot from every donor. Sequencing used blood. The TCR originated in a woman under 30 in good health. This chain is built from TRBV25-1 and TRBJ2-1, with 10 middle bases fitting TRBD1. The CDR3 protein is CASQRGQGNNEQFF. Read as DNA, the sequence is TGTGCCAGCCAGAGGGGACAGGGGAACAATGAGCAGTTCTTC.